Listed below are T cell receptor beta chains from one sample, sequenced in a study of blood T cells in healthy people across ages. TCRdb used MiXCR to reprocess the 5' RACE reads, holding one entry per CDR3 protein. This sample has about 1.8 million distinct CDR3 sequences, with 49% found just once. Source material: blood. The receptors were gathered from a woman between 35 and 50 years old in good health. Both conserved end residues are part of each CDR3. The D gene is left open where the match is weak. Only part of the rows carry a size: once, few, many, or a class if the clone is expanded.

v_call	clone_size	d_call	j_call	cdr3_length	cdr3_nt	cdr3_aa
TRBV20-1	-	TRBD1	TRBJ1-5	13	TGCAGTGCTGGGGGACAGATCAATCAGCCCCAGCATTTT	CSAGGQINQPQHF
TRBV12-3/TRBV12-4	once	-	TRBJ2-5	15	TGTGCCAGCAGTTTACCTGCACAGGTGATCAATGAGCAGTACTTC	CASSLPAQVINEQYF
TRBV28	few	-	TRBJ2-7	14	TGTGCCAGCAGTCCAGGGTCACACTCCTACGAGCAGTACTTC	CASSPGSHSYEQYF
TRBV18	few	TRBD1	TRBJ2-7	16	TGTGCCAGCTCACTGAAATCGGGACAGGGCACCTACGAGCAGTACTTC	CASSLKSGQGTYEQYF
TRBV4-3	-	TRBD1	TRBJ1-4	20	TGCGCCAGCAGCCGAGTAATGGGGACAGGGGGCGCTTTGGGTGCCGAAAAACTGTTTTTT	CASSRVMGTGGALGAEKLFF
TRBV6-5	-	-	TRBJ2-1	15	TGTGCCAGCAGCCCTGCAGGGGTGGGTCACAATGAGCAGTTCTTC	CASSPAGVGHNEQFF
TRBV10-3	few	-	TRBJ2-5	12	TGTGCCATCAGTGAGGGATGGGAGACCCAGTACTTC	CAISEGWETQYF
TRBV5-1	-	TRBD1	TRBJ1-2	17	TGCGCCAGCAGCTTGCCCCCCGGGACAGCGGGAGCTTATGGCTACACCTTC	CASSLPPGTAGAYGYTF
TRBV7-9	-	-	TRBJ2-6	17	TGTGCCAGCAGCCCCGGGGATGAGGTTCGTGGGGCCAACGTCCTGACTTTC	CASSPGDEVRGANVLTF
TRBV7-2	-	TRBD2	TRBJ2-4	14	TGTGCCAGCAGCTCACTAGCGGGGGGAAACATTCAGTACTTC	CASSSLAGGNIQYF
TRBV6-1	-	-	TRBJ2-7	14	TGTGCCAGCAGCTTGGAAGACGGACCCTACGAGCAGTACTTC	CASSLEDGPYEQYF
TRBV4-3	-	-	TRBJ1-1	14	TGCGCCAGCAGCCAAGATCGAGGGGAGGCTGAAGCTTTCTTT	CASSQDRGEAEAFF
TRBV4-2	-	TRBD2	TRBJ2-1	18	TGTGCCAGCAGCCACCCCACCAGCGGGGATTACGGCCTCAATGAGCAGTTCTTC	CASSHPTSGDYGLNEQFF
TRBV4-2	-	-	TRBJ1-2	15	TGTGCCAGCAGCCAAACGACAGCAGCTAACTATGGCTACACCTTC	CASSQTTAANYGYTF
TRBV10-3	-	-	TRBJ1-2	13	TGTGCCATCGCGGGTAGAGCTAACTATGGCTACACCTTC	CAIAGRANYGYTF
TRBV6-6	few	TRBD2	TRBJ2-5	15	TGTGCCAGCAGAACACTAGCGGGGGGGCTGGAGACCCAGTACTTC	CASRTLAGGLETQYF